These 25 T cell receptor beta chains originate from one sample sequenced in a study of cytomegalovirus exposure and HLA in healthy donors (TCRdb year 2017). The library was prepared using the immunoSEQ multiplex PCR assay. For the multiplex PCR, a mixture combining 60 forward primers for TCR Vbeta segments and 13 reverse primers for TCR Jbeta segments was used. Imported from immuneACCESS, the table was reduced by TCRdb to in-frame sequences with V and J called. These copies leave out some clones; in studies compared against another copy, an unresolved V gene accounts for under half, and the cause of the remainder is not known. This sample gives roughly 120,000 clones in total; about 60% of them show up just once. The ten largest clones capture 2% to 2.5% of the sample. Sequenced material: PBMCs. The receptor source for this set is a woman aged 30 to 39 in good health and CMV-seronegative.

V usage is TRBV15 and J usage is TRBJ2-3; D gene unclear. Trimming took off 1 base at V and 1 base at J, with 12 bases between the two ends. Looked up from germline, CDR1 is LNHNV and CDR2 is YYDKDF (reference sequence). CDR3 size: 16 residues. The DNA for the CDR3 is TGTGCCACCAGCAGAGGGTTCCGGGTGGGCACAGATACGCAGTATTTT. Translated, it gives CATSRGFRVGTDTQYF.

V gene TRBV10-1 combines with J gene TRBJ2-7, with a weak D call TRBD2 (5 bases). Germline CDR1 WNHNN, CDR2 SYGVQD (reference sequence). V gave up 4 bases and J gave up 1 base, with 11 bases separating them. The CDR3 runs to 14 residues. CDR3 in amino acids: CASSARRDSYEQYF. CDR3 nucleotides: TGCGCCAGCAGTGCGCGCCGGGATTCCTACGAGCAGTACTTC.

The chain carries TRBV5-8 and TRBJ1-5; D not resolved. This CDR3 comprises 13 residues. V was trimmed by 4 bases and J by 5 bases, leaving 10 bases between them. CDR1 is SGHTS, CDR2 YDEGEE, per germline. CDR3 sequence: CASSRADYQPQHF. CDR3 sequence (DNA): TGTGCCAGCAGCCGGGCGGACTATCAGCCCCAGCATTTT.

Only one count was recorded for this clone. The V call is TRBV13, the J call TRBJ1-1; TRBD1 aligns across 7 bases. Germline CDR1 reads PRHDT; CDR2 reads FYEKMQ (reference sequence). Trimming at V came to 5 bases and at J to 5 bases, leaving 8 bases not matched to a gene. The CDR3 spans 14 residues. CDR3 in amino acids: CASSLSGGGTEAFF. Written as DNA, the CDR3 is TGTGCCAGCAGCCTCTCAGGGGGTGGAACTGAAGCTTTCTTT.

This sequence joins TRBV18 and TRBJ1-1; TRBD1 aligns across 9 bases. The CDR3 spans 16 residues. With V trimmed by 4 bases and J by 3 bases, 9 bases remained unmatched. Germline V gene lookup returns CDR1 KGHSH and CDR2 LQKENI. This CDR3 is CASSLRGTGIHTEAFF. The CDR3 coding sequence is TGTGCCAGCTCACTAAGGGGGACAGGGATTCACACTGAAGCTTTCTTT.

J is TRBJ2-3 and V is TRBV11-1, with a possible D match to TRBD2 (6 bases). Germline CDR1 reads SGHAT; CDR2 reads FQDESV (reference sequence). This CDR3 spans 13 amino acids. V was pared by 5 bases and J by 2 bases, with 8 bases between. For the CDR3, the DNA is TGTGCCAGCAGCCGGGACTTCACAGATACGCAGTATTTT. It is translated as CASSRDFTDTQYF.

As DNA, the CDR3 is TGTGCCAGCAGCTTCATGGGCAGACTAGCGGGAGGGTACAATGAGCAGTTCTTC. Protein product: CASSFMGRLAGGYNEQFF. This sequence joins TRBV7-2 and TRBJ2-1, with 14 positions matching TRBD2. CDR1 SGHTA and CDR2 FQGNSA come from the germline V gene. The CDR3 totals 18 residues. Trimming cost V 3 bases and J 4 bases; bases outside gene matches: 8.

The V gene is TRBV4-1, the J gene TRBJ2-1, with TRBD2 matching over 13 bases. Germline V gene lookup returns CDR1 MGHRA and CDR2 YSYEKL. The J segment lost 8 bases and the V segment lost 5 bases, leaving 15 bases of the junction unmatched. This CDR3 region has 18 residues. CDR3 sequence (DNA): TGCGCCAGCAGCTCACAAACCGGGACTAGCGGGGTTCGGGATGAGCAGTTCTTC. Translation: CASSSQTGTSGVRDEQFF.

The chain employs TRBV28 and TRBJ2-2; D is perhaps TRBD2 (6 bases). The germline V gene has CDR1 MDHEN and CDR2 SYDVKM. Trimming took 5 bases from V and 4 from J, leaving 14 bases between them. This CDR3 has 15 residues. The DNA of the CDR3 is TGTGCCAGCAGTCCAGCGGGTCGAGGCACCGGGGAGCTGTTTTTT. The encoded protein is CASSPAGRGTGELFF.

Notes on this clone: At one end the junction does not follow the germline gene, possibly because of a read error. The rearrangement links TRBV7-7 to TRBJ2-5; 8 bases agree with TRBD1. This CDR3 contains 15 residues. The germline V gene encodes CDR1 SSHAT and CDR2 FNYEAQ (reference sequence). This CDR3 is CASSSGQGRTGTQYF. DNA of the CDR3: TGTGCTAGCAGCTCCGGACAGGGAAGAACGGGGACCCAGTACTTC.

The chain has TRBV7-3 and TRBJ2-3, with 7 bases identical to TRBD2. V shed 3 bases and J 3 bases; nucleotides not matched to a gene: 6. CDR1 is SGHTA and CDR2 is FQGTGA in the germline V gene. The CDR3 extends over 15 amino acids. The CDR3 bases are TGTGCCAGCAGCTTCCGCGGGAGTACGACAGATACGCAGTATTTT. Encoded protein: CASSFRGSTTDTQYF.

This clone appeared a few times. Within the sample, other DNA sequences also encode this same CDR3. This chain links TRBV28 with TRBJ2-7; no clear D. The ends were cut back, 3 bases at V and 1 base at J, with 16 bases in the middle. The CDR3 consists of 16 residues. The germline CDR1 and CDR2 sequences are MDHEN and SYDVKM. The CDR3 loop reads CASSLSESGVSYEQYF. CDR3 DNA: TGTGCCAGCAGTTTGTCAGAGTCAGGTGTTTCCTACGAGCAGTACTTC.

The chain has TRBV9 and TRBJ2-3; possible D gene TRBD2, 6 bases. The germline CDR1 and CDR2 sequences are SGDLS and YYNGEE. CDR3 size: 15 residues. Trimming left V 4 bases short and J 2 bases short, with 14 bases between. CDR3 in amino acids: CASSPRGGSTDTQYF. CDR3 bases: TGTGCCAGCAGCCCACGCGGAGGGTCCACAGATACGCAGTATTTT.

The chain joins TRBV27 to TRBJ2-3; 10 bases agree with TRBD1. The length of the CDR3 is 17 residues. V was clipped by 0 bases and J by 3 bases; unmatched bases: 6. Germline values: CDR1 MNHEY, CDR2 SMNVEV (reference sequence). The CDR3 is CASSLSAGTGVTDTQYF. The CDR3 DNA reads TGTGCCAGCAGTTTATCAGCCGGGACAGGGGTAACAGATACGCAGTATTTT.

Only one count was recorded for this clone. V gene TRBV4-3 combines with J gene TRBJ2-1; 15 nucleotides match TRBD2. Germline V lookup: CDR1 LGHNA, CDR2 YSLEER. CDR3 length: 17 residues. V shed 7 bases and J 8 bases; nucleotides not matched to a gene: 12. CDR3 amino acids: CASTSRTSGRAVDEQFF. Written as DNA, the CDR3 is TGCGCCAGCACCTCAAGGACTAGCGGGAGGGCCGTCGATGAGCAGTTCTTC.

A few counts support this clone. The gene calls are TRBV2 and TRBJ1-4, with no clear D. The V gene's germline CDR1 is SNHLY and CDR2 FYNNEI. There are 13 residues in the CDR3. Trimming removed 4 bases at V and 4 bases at J, with 7 bases between. The CDR3 is CASSVRSNEKLFF. CDR3 sequence (DNA): TGTGCCAGCAGTGTGAGAAGTAATGAAAAACTGTTTTTT.

This rearrangement joins TRBV15 to TRBJ2-7; TRBD2 is a possible D gene (5 bases). Trimming removed 2 bases from V and 2 bases from J, with 16 bases in between. Germline V gene sequence: CDR1 LNHNV, CDR2 YYDKDF (reference sequence). The CDR3 spans 16 residues. In DNA, the CDR3 is TGTGCCACCAGCAGACGCAGAGGAGAGAGGGCCTACGAGCAGTACTTC. It yields the protein CATSRRRGERAYEQYF.

This clone was detected a few times. The chain combines TRBV6-5 with TRBJ2-1; D is perhaps TRBD1 (5 bases). Germline V gene sequence: CDR1 MNHEY, CDR2 SVGAGI. The CDR3 has 15 amino acids. V lost 5 bases to trimming and J lost 5 bases, with 16 bases between them. The chain's CDR3 is CASSRRDSINNEQFF. The CDR3 nucleotides read TGTGCCAGCAGTCGACGAGACAGCATAAACAATGAGCAGTTCTTC.

The count of this clone is one. The genes are TRBV11-2 and TRBJ2-5, with no clear D. The assigned J gene may be wrong: the sequence end matches TRBJ2-7 better. This CDR3 contains 11 residues. Germline V gene lookup returns CDR1 SGHAT and CDR2 FQNNGV. The CDR3 nucleotides read TGTGCCAGCAGCCAAGACTACGAGCAGTACTTC. This translates into CASSQDYEQYF.

V gene TRBV6-5 combines with J gene TRBJ1-5; tentatively, D is TRBD1 (6 bases). Germline loops: CDR1 MNHEY, CDR2 SVGAGI. The V end was cut by 1 base, the J end by 10 bases, with 14 bases between. This CDR3 spans 14 amino acids. The CDR3 reads CASSYFLGGAPQHF. In DNA, the CDR3 is TGTGCCAGCAGTTACTTTTTGGGGGGGGCCCCCCAGCATTTT.

J is TRBJ1-1 and V is TRBV4-1, with TRBD1 matching over 9 bases. With 6 bases clipped from V and 4 bases from J, the junction kept 9 bases outside the gene matches. CDR1 and CDR2 (germline): MGHRA, YSYEKL. The CDR3 length is 15 residues. The CDR3 DNA reads TGCGCCAGCAGAAGTCCCGGGACAGGGAGCACTGAAGCTTTCTTT. Protein product: CASRSPGTGSTEAFF.

The rearrangement joins TRBV28 to TRBJ2-7; tentative D call: TRBD1 (6 bases). CDR3 length equals 17 residues. Trimming cost V 5 bases and J 0 bases, with 20 bases left between them. The germline CDR1 and CDR2 sequences are MDHEN and SYDVKM. This CDR3 is CASSRPFQGPSSYEQYF. Written as DNA, the CDR3 is TGTGCCAGCAGTCGACCGTTCCAGGGGCCCAGCTCCTACGAGCAGTACTTC.

Only one count was recorded for this clone. The chain carries TRBV5-4 and TRBJ2-5; TRBD2 agrees at 11 bases. Germline values: CDR1 SGHNT, CDR2 YYREEE (reference sequence). CDR3 length: 15 amino acids. The trim removed 2 bases at V and 2 bases at J, leaving 2 bases unmatched. The CDR3 sequence is CASSFLAGGQETQYF. CDR3 DNA: TGTGCCAGCAGCTTCCTAGCGGGAGGACAAGAGACCCAGTACTTC.

The rearrangement joins TRBV30 to TRBJ1-4, with D possibly matching TRBD1 (6 bases). Germline assignment: CDR1 GTSNPN and CDR2 SVGIG (reference sequence). Trimming took 3 bases from V and 8 from J, leaving 10 bases between them. CDR3 size: 12 residues. The CDR3 DNA follows: TGTGCCTGGAGCAGGGGTGGGGAAAAACTGTTTTTT. It specifies CAWSRGGEKLFF.

This chain connects TRBV18 to TRBJ2-5, with a tentative D call TRBD1 (5 bases). The CDR3 is made up of 14 amino acids. The germline V gene has CDR1 KGHSH and CDR2 LQKENI. V was pared by 4 bases and J by 0 bases, with 9 bases between. The DNA of the CDR3 is TGTGCCAGCTCACGACAGAGTAACCAAGAGACCCAGTACTTC. Translating it yields CASSRQSNQETQYF.